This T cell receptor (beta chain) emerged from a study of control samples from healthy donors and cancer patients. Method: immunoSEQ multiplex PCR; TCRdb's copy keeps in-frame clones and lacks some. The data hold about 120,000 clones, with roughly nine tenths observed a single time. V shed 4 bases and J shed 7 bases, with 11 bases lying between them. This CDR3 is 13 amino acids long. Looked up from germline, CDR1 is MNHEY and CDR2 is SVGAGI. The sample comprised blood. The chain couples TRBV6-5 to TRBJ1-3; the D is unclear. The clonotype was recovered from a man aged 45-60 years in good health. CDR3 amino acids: CASSLGMGNTIYF. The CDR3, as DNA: TGTGCCAGCAGTTTGGGGATGGGGAACACCATATATTTT.